This is a list of T cell receptor beta chains from one sample in a study of CD8+CD57+ T cells in acquired aplastic anemia. TCRdb passed the reads through MiXCR, listing each CDR3 protein once. The table records roughly 170,000 distinct CDR3 sequences, roughly 50% of them present only once. The sequenced sample was sorted CD4+, CD8+, or CD8+CD57+ T cells (not recorded which) from PBMCs. Receptors were obtained from a human donor with aplastic anemia. The CDR3 runs from the conserved cysteine through the conserved F or W. D genes are given only for firm matches. The size entry is marked missing in some rows and otherwise reads once, few, many or a size class.

abundance | j_gene | v_gene | d_gene | CDR3aa | CDR3nt
- | TRBJ2-7 | TRBV6-1 | TRBD1 | CASSPGTGIHEQYF | TGTGCCAGCAGTCCCGGGACAGGGATCCACGAGCAGTACTTC
- | TRBJ1-2 | TRBV25-1 | TRBD1 | CASSGEGPGQGFWGYTF | TGTGCCAGCAGTGGGGAGGGACCGGGACAGGGTTTTTGGGGCTACACCTTC
- | TRBJ2-3 | TRBV25-1 | TRBD2 | CASSGPGLAGGLVADTQYF | TGTGCCAGCAGTGGACCGGGACTAGCGGGGGGGCTTGTAGCAGATACGCAGTATTTT
many | TRBJ1-2 | TRBV9 | - | CASSVGLMRRTENYGYTF | TGTGCCAGCAGCGTAGGGTTGATGAGGCGAACTGAAAACTATGGCTACACCTTC
- | TRBJ1-3 | TRBV9 | - | CASSVMESSGNTIYF | TGTGCCAGCAGCGTAATGGAAAGCTCTGGAAACACCATATATTTT
- | TRBJ1-4 | TRBV15 | - | CATSSSGTTNEKLFF | TGTGCCACCAGCAGTTCGGGGACAACTAATGAAAAACTGTTTTTT
once | TRBJ2-7 | TRBV7-2 | TRBD2 | CASSLRLAGDEQYF | TGCGCCAGCAGCTTACGACTAGCGGGAGACGAGCAGTACTTC
many | TRBJ2-3 | TRBV19 | - | CASSMAPQGTDTQYF | TGTGCCAGTAGTATGGCCCCACAGGGCACAGATACGCAGTATTTT
- | TRBJ2-1 | TRBV11-1 | TRBD1 | CASSFSGQGGTREQFF | TGTGCCAGCAGCTTCTCGGGACAGGGAGGTACTAGGGAGCAGTTCTTC
- | TRBJ1-2 | TRBV25-1 | - | CASSASSHGGYTF | TGTGCCAGCAGTGCTTCTTCCCACGGCGGCTACACCTTC
- | TRBJ2-3 | TRBV19 | - | CASSTQGNGADTQYF | TGTGCCAGTAGCACCCAGGGAAATGGAGCCGATACGCAGTATTTT
- | TRBJ2-7 | TRBV10-1 | - | CASSLYRVHEQYF | TGCGCCAGCAGTCTTTACAGGGTCCACGAGCAGTACTTC
few | TRBJ2-5 | TRBV29-1 | TRBD2 | CSVEGTSGSMGETQYF | TGCAGCGTGGAGGGGACTAGCGGGAGCATGGGGGAGACCCAGTACTTC
many | TRBJ2-1 | TRBV25-1 | - | CASSRTASYNEQFF | TGTGCCAGCTCCAGGACGGCCTCCTACAATGAGCAGTTCTTC
many | TRBJ1-5 | TRBV19 | TRBD1 | CASRANDREGQPQHF | TGTGCCAGTCGGGCTAATGACAGGGAGGGTCAGCCCCAGCATTTT
- | TRBJ1-6 | TRBV19 | - | CASRDSGDSPLHF | TGTGCCAGTAGGGATAGCGGGGACTCACCCCTCCACTTT
- | TRBJ1-1 | TRBV4-1 | - | CASSQDAGNTEAFF | TGCGCCAGCAGCCAAGATGCAGGGAACACTGAAGCTTTCTTT
many | TRBJ2-1 | TRBV5-4 | - | CASSRWQGGIPYNEQFF | TGTGCCAGCAGCCGTTGGCAGGGTGGGATTCCCTACAATGAGCAGTTCTTC
- | TRBJ2-7 | TRBV10-1 | TRBD2 | CASSEGTSGRIDEQYF | TGCGCCAGCAGTGAGGGGACTAGCGGGAGGATCGACGAGCAGTACTTC
- | TRBJ2-3 | TRBV7-2 | - | CASSTPGVDTQYF | TGTGCCAGCAGCACGCCAGGTGTAGATACGCAGTATTTT
few | TRBJ2-2 | TRBV10-3 | - | CAISDGDTTGELFF | TGTGCCATCAGTGATGGAGATACCACCGGGGAGCTGTTTTTT
- | TRBJ1-1 | TRBV6-1 | - | CASSETVGTEAFF | TGTGCCAGCAGTGAGACAGTAGGTACTGAAGCTTTCTTT
- | TRBJ2-2 | TRBV4-2 | TRBD2 | CASSQGTSGNTGELFF | TGTGCCAGCAGCCAAGGAACTAGCGGAAACACCGGGGAGCTGTTTTTT
few | TRBJ2-6 | TRBV28 | - | CASSLSSSGANVLTF | TGTGCCAGCAGTTTATCCAGCTCTGGGGCCAACGTCCTGACTTTC
many | TRBJ1-3 | TRBV5-5 | - | CASSLEGLGNTIYF | TGTGCCAGCAGCTTGGAGGGTCTAGGAAACACCATATATTTT
many | TRBJ1-3 | TRBV20-1 | TRBD1 | CSAMKTGFGNTIYF | TGCAGTGCTATGAAGACAGGGTTCGGAAACACCATATATTTT
- | TRBJ1-3 | TRBV11-2 | TRBD1 | CASSFPTGGSGNTMYF | TGTGCCAGCAGCTTTCCGACAGGGGGCTCTGGAAACACCATGTATTTT
few | TRBJ1-5 | TRBV2 | TRBD1 | CASRQGESNQPQHF | TGTGCCAGCAGACAGGGGGAGAGCAATCAGCCCCAGCATTTT
- | TRBJ2-3 | TRBV6-1 | - | CATSDAGAESTDTQYF | TGTGCCACCAGTGATGCGGGCGCGGAAAGCACAGATACGCAGTATTTT
few | TRBJ2-1 | TRBV10-3 | TRBD2 | CAISELSGRDNEQFF | TGTGCCATCAGTGAGTTGAGCGGGAGGGATAATGAGCAGTTCTTC
- | TRBJ1-6 | TRBV27 | TRBD1 | CASSTKRTGGQNSPLHF | TGTGCCAGCAGTACAAAAAGGACAGGGGGCCAGAATTCACCCCTCCACTTT
many | TRBJ2-7 | TRBV12-3/TRBV12-4 | TRBD1 | CASSGPDRTGSYEQYF | TGTGCCAGCAGTGGCCCCGACAGGACAGGGTCCTACGAGCAGTACTTC
few | TRBJ2-5 | TRBV20-1 | - | CSARGGTEQETQYF | TGCAGTGCTAGAGGGGGGACGGAACAAGAGACCCAGTACTTC
- | TRBJ1-4 | TRBV7-9 | TRBD1 | CASSIWDSEKLFF | TGTGCCAGCAGCATCTGGGACAGTGAAAAACTGTTTTTT
- | TRBJ1-2 | TRBV30 | - | CAWSVGGGRGYTF | TGTGCCTGGAGTGTCGGGGGGGGACGTGGCTACACCTTC
few | TRBJ2-7 | TRBV6-1 | - | CASRGGAGATYEQYF | TGTGCCAGCAGGGGGGGGGCAGGGGCTACCTACGAGCAGTACTTC
- | TRBJ2-5 | TRBV25-1 | TRBD2 | CASSPHGAGAGETQYF | TGTGCCAGCAGCCCTCACGGGGCGGGAGCGGGGGAGACCCAGTACTTC
- | TRBJ2-1 | TRBV20-1 | - | CSARDRRDWEQFF | TGCAGTGCTAGAGATCGGAGGGATTGGGAGCAGTTCTTC
many | TRBJ2-7 | TRBV12-3/TRBV12-4 | TRBD2 | CASSLFFGGTYEQYF | TGTGCCAGCAGTTTATTCTTCGGGGGGACCTACGAGCAGTACTTC
- | TRBJ1-6 | TRBV7-6 | - | CASSLATGKSPFHF | TGTGCCAGCAGCTTAGCGACAGGAAAATCACCCTTCCACTTT
- | TRBJ1-6 | TRBV20-1 | - | CSAGYSDKNNSPLHF | TGCAGTGCTGGATACTCAGACAAGAATAATTCACCCCTCCACTTT
- | TRBJ1-6 | TRBV6-1 | - | CASSEAEGRNSPLHF | TGTGCCAGCAGTGAAGCGGAGGGGAGGAATTCACCCCTCCACTTT
- | TRBJ2-7 | TRBV7-2 | - | CASRDPGSYEQYF | TGTGCCAGTCGGGACCCTGGATCCTACGAGCAGTACTTC
many | TRBJ2-3 | TRBV30 | TRBD2 | CAWNRDYTDTQYF | TGTGCCTGGAACCGGGACTACACAGATACGCAGTATTTT
few | TRBJ2-6 | TRBV6-1 | - | CASTTIFGRSGANVLTF | TGTGCCAGCACCACGATCTTTGGCCGCTCTGGGGCCAACGTCCTGACTTTC
medium-sized | TRBJ2-2 | TRBV2 | - | CASTKGGANTGELFF | TGTGCCAGCACCAAGGGGGGGGCGAACACCGGGGAGCTGTTTTTT
many | TRBJ1-5 | TRBV2 | - | CASIGTQNQPQHF | TGTGCCAGCATCGGGACACAAAATCAGCCCCAGCATTTT
many | TRBJ1-1 | TRBV2 | - | CASRYLHYLTYTEAFF | TGTGCCAGCAGGTATCTGCATTATTTAACCTACACTGAAGCTTTCTTT
many | TRBJ1-2 | TRBV20-1 | TRBD1 | CSALGQLNYGYTF | TGCAGTGCCCTGGGACAGCTTAACTATGGCTACACCTTC
- | TRBJ2-1 | TRBV5-6 | TRBD2 | CASSHPGGRNNEQFF | TGTGCCAGCAGCCACCCGGGGGGAAGAAACAATGAGCAGTTCTTC
many | TRBJ2-7 | TRBV12-3/TRBV12-4 | - | CASSPGGATYEQYF | TGTGCCAGCAGTCCTGGGGGGGCGACCTACGAGCAGTACTTC
- | TRBJ1-6 | TRBV2 | - | CASSEALQGPTSNSPLHF | TGTGCCAGCAGTGAAGCGCTTCAGGGGCCAACCTCCAATTCACCCCTCCACTTT
- | TRBJ1-6 | TRBV15 | - | CATSRDRGSINSPLHF | TGTGCCACCAGCAGAGATCGCGGGTCGATAAATTCACCCCTCCACTTT
once | TRBJ2-3 | TRBV14 | - | CASSKYTDTQYF | TGTGCCAGCAGCAAATACACAGATACGCAGTATTTT
- | TRBJ2-3 | TRBV2 | TRBD1 | CASTSRAGGADTQYF | TGTGCCAGCACCAGTAGGGCAGGGGGCGCAGATACGCAGTATTTT
- | TRBJ2-7 | TRBV29-1 | TRBD2 | CSSPPGLAGQGSYEQYF | TGCAGCTCACCACCGGGACTAGCGGGGCAGGGCTCCTACGAGCAGTACTTC
- | TRBJ2-3 | TRBV9 | TRBD1 | CASTPTGTGSDTQYF | TGTGCCAGCACCCCCACCGGGACAGGTTCGGATACGCAGTATTTT
- | TRBJ1-6 | TRBV12-3/TRBV12-4 | - | CASSLFGDSPLHF | TGTGCCAGCAGTTTATTCGGGGATTCACCCCTCCACTTT